Reported below is one TCR beta chain. 13 Jbeta primers and 60 Vbeta primers were used for the PCR. Here immunoSEQ multiplex PCR was the method, and the copy in TCRdb shows in-frame clones only, minus some. The sample has about 180,000 clones, approximately 79% seen once; the top ten hold around 0.69%. The CDR3 sequence is 16 residues long. In germline, CDR1 is SGHNT, CDR2 YYREEE (reference sequence). V was cut by 2 bases and J by 0 bases, with 11 bases left in between. This specimen belongs to a study of cytomegalovirus exposure and HLA in healthy donors. V gene TRBV5-4 combines with J gene TRBJ1-4, with D maybe TRBD1 (6 bases). This clonotype was sampled from a woman aged 40 to 55 in good health and CMV-seronegative. The material sequenced was PBMCs. DNA for the CDR3: TGTGCCAGCAGCTTCGGACAGCCTGCAACTAATGAAAAACTGTTTTTT. This sequence encodes CASSFGQPATNEKLFF.